The present T cell receptor (beta chain) was sequenced within a study of T cell responses to AZD1222 COVID-19 vaccine. In regard to this clone: Its antigen is unidentified.

Study conclusions and caveats: Nearly half of unique spike-specific TCRs reportedly avoided B.1.351 and B.1.1.7 mutated regions. Baseline seropositives among AZD1222 recipients totaled only six or seven. In a largely white British group with more females than males, clonal diversity was possibly underestimated.

Libraries were prepared by immunoSEQ multiplex PCR; TCRdb keeps only in-frame clonotypes and omits some of them. The table includes fewer than 120,000 clones, less than 95% detected once. The V end lost 1 base, the J end lost 6 bases, and 11 bases lay between the germline ends. From germline, CDR1 is MGHRA and CDR2 YSYEKL. This CDR3 is 14 amino acids long. The chain uses TRBV4-1 and TRBJ2-3; D is perhaps TRBD2 (6 bases). This TCR was recovered from an adult who received the AZD1222 COVID-19 vaccine. Source: peripheral blood, taken 28 days after the second AZD1222 dose. The CDR3 nucleotides are TGCGCCAGCAGCCAAGCTAGCGACCCGGATACGCAGTATTTT. Amino acids: CASSQASDPDTQYF.